This TCR beta chain appears in the sequencing data of a study of a mutant IDH1 vaccine in newly diagnosed glioma. Looking at the study overall: Every participant had undergone radiotherapy, temozolomide, or both before, and most underwent both.

Method: immunoSEQ multiplex PCR; TCRdb's copy keeps in-frame clones and lacks some. Of around 46,000 clones listed, around 80% were seen once; the top ten hold roughly 5.6%. Turning to this clone: Its antigen is currently unknown.

Time point noted: week 5, during vaccination. Vaccination comprised doses that each held 300 ug of mutant IDH1 20-mer peptide, plus topical imiquimod. V was shortened by 7 bases and J by 1 base, with 16 bases between the two germline ends. The germline V gene encodes CDR1 MNHEY and CDR2 SVGAGI. The CDR3 length is 15 residues. The rearrangement uses TRBV6-5 and TRBJ1-2, with D perhaps matching TRBD1 (6 bases). The sequencing here drew on PBMCs, taken from a glioma patient whose treatment included an IDH1 peptide vaccine. The receptor was derived from a man aged 45-65 years with glioma. Written as DNA, the CDR3 is TGTGCCAGCAAAGCCTGGGACATCGTTAACTATGGCTACACCTTC. This gives the protein CASKAWDIVNYGYTF.